This T cell receptor (beta chain) was sequenced in a study of T-cell reconstitution after alpha-beta-depleted transplantation in children. For TCRbeta, the library was prepared with unique molecular identifiers. TCRdb ran MiXCR on the PCR reads and lists one entry per CDR3 protein. The repertoire includes around 360,000 distinct CDR3 sequences, 10% of them detected once, and 2% to 2.5% sits in the top ten. CDR3 size: 14 residues. The J segment lost 3 bases and the V segment lost 6 bases, leaving 7 bases of the junction unmatched. CDR1 and CDR2 from the germline V gene are DFQATT and SNEGSKA (reference sequence).

This sequence joins TRBV20-1 and TRBJ2-4; 8 bases agree with TRBD1. The sequence was obtained from a human donor who donated a stem cell graft to a child with acute lymphoblastic leukemia. The sample was PBMCs from the stem cell graft donor, taken from the stem cell graft. As DNA, the CDR3 is TGCAGTGCCAGGACAGGGATCGACAAAAACATTCAGTACTTC. Its translation is CSARTGIDKNIQYF.